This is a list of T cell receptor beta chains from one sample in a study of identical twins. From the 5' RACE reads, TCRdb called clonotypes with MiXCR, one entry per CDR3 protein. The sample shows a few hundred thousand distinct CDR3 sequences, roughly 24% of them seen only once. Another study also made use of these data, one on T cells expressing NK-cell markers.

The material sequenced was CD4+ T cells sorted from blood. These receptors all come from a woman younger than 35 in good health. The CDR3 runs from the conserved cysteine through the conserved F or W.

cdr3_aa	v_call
CSVAPLAERTDTQYF	TRBV29-1
CASSLDRGEVQFF	TRBV11-3
CAISDWDSLYGYTF	TRBV10-3
CASSYRGVELYEQYF	TRBV3-1
CASSPQDNQPQHF	TRBV18
CASSPRVQIEYNEQFF	TRBV7-8
CASGWSQGKETQYF	TRBV10-3
CASSYLGTGEQYF	TRBV6-5
CSVESGTGANVLTF	TRBV29-1
CSAADRGRDTQYF	TRBV20-1